A selection of T cell receptor beta chains follows, all from one sample in a study of graft-versus-host responses after intestinal transplantation. Their cognate antigens are unknown. Assay: immunoSEQ multiplex PCR; the TCRdb copy retains only in-frame clones and omits some. Of 70,000 to 95,000 clones in the sample, approximately 92% were seen once. The starting material was unstimulated CD8+ T cells sorted from spleen or lymph node cells, obtained before transplant. The source of these receptors is a human donor who was the organ donor for an intestinal transplant. Each CDR3 is given with its conserved first and last residue. D genes are given only for firm matches. Rows give clone size only sometimes, using once, few, many, or a class for an expanded clone.

J gene: TRBJ2-7
D gene: .
CDR3 length: 13
clone size: .
V gene: TRBV4-1
CDR3 protein: CASGAGVLYEQYF
CDR3 DNA: TGCGCCAGCGGGGCAGGGGTCCTTTACGAGCAGTACTTC

J gene: TRBJ2-1
D gene: TRBD2
CDR3 length: 15
clone size: .
V gene: TRBV11-2
CDR3 protein: CASSAPGLALNEQFF
CDR3 DNA: TGTGCCAGCAGCGCCCCGGGACTAGCCCTCAATGAGCAGTTCTTC

J gene: TRBJ1-1
D gene: .
CDR3 length: 17
clone size: .
V gene: TRBV28
CDR3 protein: CASSLVPDSSFVAEAFF
CDR3 DNA: TGTGCCAGCAGTTTGGTTCCGGACTCAAGTTTTGTCGCTGAAGCTTTCTTT

J gene: TRBJ1-4
D gene: TRBD1
CDR3 length: 16
clone size: .
V gene: TRBV7-9
CDR3 protein: CASSRGTVATNEKLFF
CDR3 DNA: TGTGCCAGCAGCAGAGGGACAGTTGCAACTAATGAAAAACTGTTTTTT

J gene: TRBJ1-2
D gene: .
CDR3 length: 13
clone size: .
V gene: TRBV6-1
CDR3 protein: CASSVQGHYGYTF
CDR3 DNA: TGTGCCAGCAGTGTCCAGGGTCACTATGGCTACACCTTC

J gene: TRBJ2-2
D gene: .
CDR3 length: 13
clone size: once
V gene: TRBV25-1
CDR3 protein: CASSEYETGELFF
CDR3 DNA: TGTGCCAGCAGTGAATATGAGACAGGGGAGCTGTTTTTT

J gene: TRBJ2-1
D gene: .
CDR3 length: 15
clone size: .
V gene: TRBV6-4
CDR3 protein: CASSDDVGSLNEQFF
CDR3 DNA: TGTGCCAGCAGTGACGATGTCGGGAGTCTTAATGAGCAGTTCTTC

J gene: TRBJ2-2
D gene: .
CDR3 length: 17
clone size: .
V gene: TRBV4-2
CDR3 protein: CASSQATGLSSTGELFF
CDR3 DNA: TGTGCCAGCAGCCAGGCTACGGGACTCTCATCGACCGGGGAGCTGTTTTTT

J gene: TRBJ2-6
D gene: .
CDR3 length: 16
clone size: once
V gene: TRBV9
CDR3 protein: CASSVGHFSGANVLTF
CDR3 DNA: TGTGCCAGCAGCGTGGGCCACTTCTCTGGGGCCAACGTCCTGACTTTC

J gene: TRBJ1-2
D gene: .
CDR3 length: 12
clone size: .
V gene: TRBV27
CDR3 protein: CASSSGGYGYTF
CDR3 DNA: TGTGCCAGCAGTTCAGGAGGCTATGGCTACACCTTC

J gene: TRBJ1-1
D gene: .
CDR3 length: 13
clone size: .
V gene: TRBV7-9
CDR3 protein: CASSPSEGGGAFF
CDR3 DNA: TGTGCCAGCAGCCCCAGCGAGGGGGGGGGAGCTTTCTTT

J gene: TRBJ2-7
D gene: .
CDR3 length: 15
clone size: .
V gene: TRBV9
CDR3 protein: CASSASGTWVDEQYF
CDR3 DNA: TGTGCCAGCAGCGCCTCCGGGACATGGGTTGACGAGCAGTACTTC

J gene: TRBJ1-1
D gene: TRBD1
CDR3 length: 15
clone size: few
V gene: TRBV4-1
CDR3 protein: CASSLRQGGNTEAFF
CDR3 DNA: TGCGCCAGCAGCCTGCGACAGGGAGGAAACACTGAAGCTTTCTTT

J gene: TRBJ1-1
D gene: TRBD1
CDR3 length: 13
clone size: once
V gene: TRBV25-1
CDR3 protein: CASRDRANTEAFF
CDR3 DNA: TGTGCCAGCAGGGACAGGGCCAACACTGAAGCTTTCTTT

J gene: TRBJ1-2
D gene: .
CDR3 length: 13
clone size: .
V gene: TRBV7-9
CDR3 protein: CASSPMGGFGYTF
CDR3 DNA: TGTGCCAGCAGTCCAATGGGGGGTTTCGGCTACACCTTC

J gene: TRBJ2-1
D gene: .
CDR3 length: 12
clone size: .
V gene: TRBV10-3
CDR3 protein: CAISEWSNEQFF
CDR3 DNA: TGTGCCATCAGTGAGTGGAGCAATGAGCAGTTCTTC

J gene: TRBJ1-1
D gene: .
CDR3 length: 13
clone size: .
V gene: TRBV2
CDR3 protein: CASTYGEGNEAFF
CDR3 DNA: TGTGCCAGCACCTACGGGGAGGGCAACGAAGCTTTCTTT

J gene: TRBJ2-5
D gene: .
CDR3 length: 15
clone size: .
V gene: TRBV7-2
CDR3 protein: CASSLSQGRRETQYF
CDR3 DNA: TGTGCCAGCAGCTTAAGCCAGGGCCGGCGGGAGACCCAGTACTTC

J gene: TRBJ2-3
D gene: TRBD2
CDR3 length: 16
clone size: .
V gene: TRBV9
CDR3 protein: CASSPRGASGRLEQYF
CDR3 DNA: TGTGCCAGCAGCCCTCGGGGGGCTAGCGGGAGGCTAGAGCAGTATTTT

J gene: TRBJ2-1
D gene: .
CDR3 length: 19
clone size: .
V gene: TRBV27
CDR3 protein: CASSPVGRGDFFRYNEQFF
CDR3 DNA: TGTGCCAGCAGTCCCGTGGGGCGGGGTGACTTCTTTCGGTACAATGAGCAGTTCTTC

J gene: TRBJ2-1
D gene: TRBD2
CDR3 length: 16
clone size: .
V gene: TRBV13
CDR3 protein: CASSYPGVAGDNEQFF
CDR3 DNA: TGTGCCAGCAGCTACCCAGGGGTAGCGGGGGACAATGAGCAGTTCTTC

J gene: TRBJ2-1
D gene: TRBD2
CDR3 length: 16
clone size: .
V gene: TRBV5-6
CDR3 protein: CASSGEGLAGVGEQFF
CDR3 DNA: TGTGCCAGCAGCGGAGAGGGACTAGCGGGGGTTGGAGAGCAGTTCTTC

J gene: TRBJ2-2
D gene: TRBD2
CDR3 length: 15
clone size: .
V gene: TRBV6-6
CDR3 protein: CASSYRAGGSGELFF
CDR3 DNA: TGTGCCAGCAGTTACAGAGCGGGGGGGTCCGGGGAGCTGTTTTTT

J gene: TRBJ1-1
D gene: .
CDR3 length: 14
clone size: .
V gene: TRBV6-1
CDR3 protein: CASSYWLSGLPAFF
CDR3 DNA: TGTGCCAGCAGTTATTGGCTCTCTGGGCTCCCCGCTTTCTTT